This T cell receptor (beta chain) originates from a study of human T cells and chemical hapten exposure. For the study at large: Throughout a study of about 24 weeks, patients underwent weekly scalp administration of diphenylcyclopropenone doses.

A word on this clonotype: Being one base from a much bigger clone, this may be a read error.

TCRdb itself ran the RACE reads through MiXCR, one entry per CDR3 protein. The sample yields about 350,000 distinct CDR3 sequences, under 6.5% seen once. Noted time point: patch test 2, 6 weeks after DPC sensitization. Regarding treatment: therapeutic diphenylcyclopropenone sensitization with weekly scalp DPC. This sample comprised whole blood, obtained in connection with sensitization to the hapten diphenylcyclopropenone (DPC). The receptor was derived from a woman aged 18 to 35 with alopecia areata. Some clones in this sample may be carry-over from other donors' samples.

CDR3 amino acids: CATRTGSSDSDQPQHF. Written as DNA, the CDR3 is TGTGCCACCCGAACAGGGTCTAGTGATAGCGATCAGCCCCAGCATTTT. The V and J genes are TRBV6-5 and TRBJ1-5; a possible D gene is TRBD1 (6 bases). The length of the CDR3 is 16 residues. The V gene's germline CDR1 is MNHEY and CDR2 SVGAGI.